A single sample gave rise to the 8 T cell receptor beta chains below, sequenced in a study of cytomegalovirus exposure and HLA in healthy donors. The primer mix had 60 Vbeta and 13 Jbeta primers. Clones were read by immunoSEQ multiplex PCR, and TCRdb kept only the in-frame ones, dropping some. There are 200,000 to 250,000 clones in the sample; over 80% occur only once, and under 0.85% lies in the top ten. Sequencing was done on a sample of PBMCs. These receptors originate from a boy younger than 10 in good health and CMV-seronegative.

This rearrangement joins TRBV9 to TRBJ2-1; 8 nucleotides agree with TRBD2. Trimming at V came to 0 bases and at J to 4 bases, leaving 6 bases not matched to a gene. This CDR3 is built from 16 residues. Germline CDR1 is SGDLS and CDR2 is YYNGEE. The CDR3 region is CASSVGPAGEYNEQFF. CDR3 nucleotides: TGTGCCAGCAGCGTAGGGCCAGCGGGGGAATACAATGAGCAGTTCTTC.

The chain links TRBV7-2 to TRBJ2-3, with D perhaps TRBD2 (5 bases). CDR1 SGHTA and CDR2 FQGNSA come from the germline V gene. The V end lost 1 base, the J end lost 4 bases, and 9 bases lay between the germline ends. The CDR3 covers 14 residues. This CDR3 is CASSLVYGADTQYF. CDR3 nucleotide sequence: TGTGCCAGCAGCTTAGTTTACGGGGCAGATACGCAGTATTTT.

Written as DNA, the CDR3 is TGTGCCAGCAGCTTCGGGAATCAGCCCCAGCATTTT. Translated: CASSFGNQPQHF. J is TRBJ1-5 and V is TRBV7-9; D remains unclear. This CDR3 is built from 12 residues. Per germline, CDR1 SEHNR and CDR2 FQNEAQ (reference sequence). The ends were cut back, 3 bases at V and 4 bases at J, with 4 bases in the middle.

This chain links TRBV18 with TRBJ1-1, with 7 positions matching TRBD1. CDR1 is KGHSH and CDR2 is LQKENI in the germline V gene. The CDR3 extends over 13 amino acids. V lost 6 bases, J lost 4 bases, and 5 bases stayed unmatched. The CDR3 loop is CASSTGAGTEAFF. The CDR3 DNA follows: TGTGCCAGCTCCACAGGGGCGGGCACTGAAGCTTTCTTT.

The rearrangement uses TRBV6-5 and TRBJ1-5; TRBD1 matches at 8 bases. V gave up 6 bases and J gave up 7 bases; unmatched junction bases: 11. The CDR3 loop spans 15 amino acids. Germline lookup yields CDR1 MNHEY and CDR2 SVGAGI. This CDR3 is CASSRRQGRGQPQHF. As DNA, the CDR3 is TGTGCCAGCAGCCGCCGACAGGGGAGGGGACAGCCCCAGCATTTT.

The CDR3 region has the DNA TGTGCCAGCAGCTTGGTGGCGGGAGTTTTGACAGATACGCAGTATTTT. Translation gives CASSLVAGVLTDTQYF. The V gene is TRBV5-6, the J gene TRBJ2-3; TRBD2 matches at 7 bases. This CDR3 spans 16 amino acids. Germline-derived CDR1 and CDR2 are SGHDT and YYEEEE. Trimming cost V 0 bases and J 3 bases; bases outside gene matches: 7. Full variable domain (remainder filled in from reference TRBV5-6 and TRBJ2-3): DAGVTQSPTHLIKTRGQQVTLRCSPKSGHDTVSWYQQALGQGPQFIFQYYEEEERQRGNFPDRFSGHQFPNYSSELNVNALLLGDSALYLCASSLVAGVLTDTQYFGPGTRLTVL.

This clone was seen just once. The chain has TRBV5-4 and TRBJ2-3; weak D call: TRBD2 (6 bases). The CDR3 covers 16 residues. The V end was cut by 7 bases, the J end by 2 bases, with 20 bases between. Germline assignment: CDR1 SGHNT and CDR2 YYREEE (reference sequence). CDR3 residues: CASSFGGTPATDTQYF. The CDR3 DNA reads as TGTGCCAGCTCCTTCGGCGGGACGCCCGCCACAGATACGCAGTATTTT.

The chain employs TRBV29-1 and TRBJ2-2; a weak D match, TRBD1 (6 bases). The CDR3 consists of 13 residues. Per the germline V gene, CDR1 is SQVTM and CDR2 is ANQGSEA. Trimming shortened V by 3 bases and J by 6 bases, and 11 bases separated the two germline ends. The CDR3 DNA follows: TGCAGCGTTGAGGTACAGGGTCCCGGGGAGCTGTTTTTT. Translating it yields CSVEVQGPGELFF.